The clone carrying this TCR beta chain was observed many times. No antigen is known for it. CDR3 length: 16 amino acids. CDR1 and CDR2 (germline): MGHRA, YSYEKL. The ends lost 2 bases at V and 10 bases at J; junction bases unmatched: 11. This specimen comes from a study of neurological immune-mediated disorders. The cDNA was synthesized by means of template-switch 5'RACE, which was carried out with 10-nucleotide random UMIs. A single record per CDR3 protein comes from TCRdb applying MiXCR to the 5' RACE reads. The sample has about 50,000 distinct CDR3 sequences, approximately 8.4% seen once; the top ten hold under 2%. The time point: longitudinal time-point 3. Findings of the study overall: Across subjects, no CDR3 amino acid sequence appeared in expanded clones of more than one subject, a finding that suggested private repertoires in all groups.

Source material: PBMCs. This sequence was found in a woman aged 40 to 55 in good health. The chain combines TRBV4-1 with TRBJ1-4; TRBD1 matches 9 bases. The CDR3 DNA sequence: TGCGCCAGCAGCCAATCGCACGGGACAGGGAGACGAAAACTGTTTTTT. Translated, it gives CASSQSHGTGRRKLFF.